This TCR beta chain is from a study of response to subunit inactivated influenza vaccine. TCRdb redid the calling of the RT-PCR reads with MiXCR, one entry per CDR3 protein. The table shows 650,000 to 800,000 distinct CDR3 sequences, with approximately 15% occurring only once. Per the germline V gene, CDR1 is SGHNT and CDR2 is YENEEA. V lost 2 bases to trimming and J lost 0 bases, with 7 bases between them. This CDR3 has 15 residues. This sequence originates from a middle-aged man who received an inactivated influenza vaccine. The specimen comprised PBMCs from blood, sampled roughly 2 weeks before vaccination. J is TRBJ2-2 and V is TRBV11-3, with TRBD2 as a possible D gene (5 bases). The CDR3 loop is CASSLIGANTGELFF. CDR3 bases: TGTGCCAGCAGCTTAATCGGGGCGAACACCGGGGAGCTGTTTTTT.